The 24 T cell receptor beta chains given below trace back to one sample, sequenced in a study of CD8 T cells in ankylosing spondylitis. These receptors' antigens are unknown. Study-wide points: A motif of fewer than ten highly homologous TCR beta variants was seen as apparently characteristic of ankylosing spondylitis blood.

TCRdb ran MiXCR on the 5' RACE reads and lists one entry per CDR3 protein. This sample yields under 450,000 distinct CDR3 sequences, of which roughly 17% are seen a single time; over 0.9% belongs to the top ten. Sample: blood, either unsorted or a sorted T cell fraction (not recorded which). These receptors originate from a male donor with ankylosing spondylitis.

The gene calls are TRBV19 and TRBJ2-2, with 7 bases lining up with TRBD1. Germline CDR1 reads LNHDA; CDR2 reads SQIVND (reference sequence). V trimming: 8 bases; J trimming: 0 bases; junction bases outside the gene matches: 6. The CDR3 is 15 residues long. The CDR3 bases are TGTGCCAGTGACACCGGGACAGCGAACACCGGGGAGCTGTTTTTT. The encoded protein is CASDTGTANTGELFF.

This clonotype has a handful of counts. Here the CDR3 reads CASSHETGTGGGEQFF. The CDR3 nucleotides read TGTGCCAGCAGTCATGAGACCGGGACAGGGGGAGGTGAGCAGTTCTTC. The J gene is TRBJ2-1, the V gene TRBV6-1; 11 bases are a match to TRBD1. CDR3 length: 16 residues. The trim removed 5 bases at V and 9 bases at J, leaving 12 bases unmatched. CDR1 and CDR2 from the germline V gene are MNHNS and SASEGT.

The table lists this clonotype with many counts. V usage is TRBV6-2 or TRBV6-3 and J usage is TRBJ1-5; D is ambiguous. V was shortened by 7 bases and J by 5 bases, with 9 bases between the two germline ends. CDR3 length: 12 amino acids. CDR1 is MNHEY, CDR2 SVGEGT, per germline. In DNA form, the CDR3 reads TGTGCCAGCACCCCGGGCTATCAGCCCCAGCATTTT. Its translation is CASTPGYQPQHF.

The chain uses TRBV6-1 and TRBJ1-5, with 7 bases identical to TRBD1. The CDR3 has 13 residues. The germline V gene has CDR1 MNHNS and CDR2 SASEGT. V was pared by 7 bases and J by 5 bases, with 5 bases of the junction left unmatched. The CDR3: CASKQGPYQPQHF. The CDR3 DNA sequence: TGTGCCAGCAAACAGGGGCCATATCAGCCCCAGCATTTT.

This clonotype was observed many times. V and J are TRBV20-1 and TRBJ2-7; 10 bases fit TRBD2. CDR1 DFQATT and CDR2 SNEGSKA come from the germline V gene (reference sequence). The CDR3 is 17 amino acids. J lost 1 base, V lost 0 bases, and 9 bases had no gene match. The CDR3 bases are TGCAGTGCTAGAGATTTTGCTAGCGGGAGCAGATCCTACGAGCAGTACTTC. This encodes CSARDFASGSRSYEQYF.

This chain connects TRBV2 to TRBJ2-3, with 7 bases lining up with TRBD1. Germline-derived CDR1 and CDR2 are SNHLY and FYNNEI. V dropped 2 bases and J dropped 1; count of bases not matched to a gene: 6. CDR3 length: 16 amino acids. CDR3 sequence reads: CASSEMTGMGTDTQYF. In nucleotides, the CDR3 is TGTGCCAGCAGTGAAATGACAGGGATGGGCACAGATACGCAGTATTTT.

This clonotype was seen a few times. The chain is built from TRBV5-1 and TRBJ2-7; TRBD2 agrees at 7 bases. V shed 3 bases and J 1 base; nucleotides not matched to a gene: 7. The CDR3 is 15 residues long. Germline values: CDR1 SGHRS, CDR2 YFSETQ. The CDR3 loop is CASSYGGKRSYEQYF. In DNA form, the CDR3 reads TGCGCCAGCAGCTACGGGGGGAAGAGGTCCTACGAGCAGTACTTC.

This clonotype was counted ten times or more. The gene calls are TRBV20-1 and TRBJ2-7, with unresolved D. Trimming cost V 4 bases and J 2 bases, with 15 bases left between them. Germline V gives CDR1 DFQATT, CDR2 SNEGSKA (reference sequence). The CDR3 is made up of 14 amino acids. The CDR3 DNA is TGCAGTGCTAAGGCCCCCACCGGGCCCTACGAGCAGTACTTC. This gives the protein CSAKAPTGPYEQYF.

This clonotype has ten or more counts. This rearrangement joins TRBV3-1 to TRBJ2-2; maybe TRBD2 (6 bases). Trimming shortened V by 1 base and J by 4 bases, and 7 bases separated the two germline ends. Germline CDR1 reads LGHDT; CDR2 reads YNNKEL (reference sequence). The CDR3 has 14 amino acids. CDR3 residues: CASSQGGATGELFF. CDR3 nucleotide sequence: TGTGCCAGCAGCCAAGGCGGGGCCACCGGGGAGCTGTTTTTT.

In its sample, this clonotype was seen a few times. The V gene is TRBV6-2 or TRBV6-3, the J gene TRBJ1-4; D unresolved. Germline CDR1 is MNHEY and CDR2 is SVGEGT. Deletions cut 2 bases from V and 0 bases from J, with 7 bases between. This CDR3 region has 15 residues. CDR3 protein: CASSYGKATNEKLFF. The CDR3 DNA follows: TGTGCCAGCAGTTACGGAAAAGCAACTAATGAAAAACTGTTTTTT.

This chain joins TRBV20-1 and TRBJ2-1; 13 bases are shared with TRBD2. This CDR3 has 17 residues. V was pared by 4 bases and J by 0 bases, with 6 bases of the junction left unmatched. Germline assignment: CDR1 DFQATT and CDR2 SNEGSKA (reference sequence). DNA for the CDR3: TGCAGTGCTATTAGGACTAGCGGGAGAGGCTCCTACAATGAGCAGTTCTTC. Translation: CSAIRTSGRGSYNEQFF.

The V gene is TRBV9, the J gene TRBJ1-1; D not certain. Per germline, CDR1 SGDLS and CDR2 YYNGEE. V shed 0 bases and J shed 0 bases, with 9 bases lying between them. The CDR3 is 15 residues long. CDR3 sequence: CASSVVSRLNTEAFF. The CDR3 DNA sequence: TGTGCCAGCAGCGTAGTCTCCAGACTGAACACTGAAGCTTTCTTT.

This clonotype was found a few times. The chain carries TRBV7-9 and TRBJ1-6; D is possibly TRBD1 (5 bases). The ends were cut back, 3 bases at V and 11 bases at J, with 14 bases in the middle. Germline CDR1 reads SEHNR; CDR2 reads FQNEAQ (reference sequence). The CDR3 loop spans 14 amino acids. CDR3 sequence: CASSLAGVSAPLHF. The CDR3 DNA reads as TGTGCCAGCAGCTTGGCGGGGGTCTCGGCACCCCTCCACTTT.

The rearrangement joins TRBV7-9 to TRBJ1-4; 9 nucleotides match TRBD1. CDR1 SEHNR and CDR2 FQNEAQ come from the germline V gene (reference sequence). The CDR3 is 16 residues long. V was pared by 4 bases and J by 12 bases, with 15 bases of the junction left unmatched. The CDR3 sequence is CASSSSSGTGSEELFF. CDR3 nucleotides: TGTGCCAGCAGCTCTAGTTCGGGGACAGGGTCCGAGGAACTGTTTTTT. Combining the CDR3 with reference TRBV7-9 and TRBJ1-4 gives the whole variable domain DTGVSQNPRHKITKRGQNVTFRCDPISEHNRLYWYRQTLGQGPEFLTYFQNEAQLEKSRLLSDRFSAERPKGSFSTLEIQRTEQGDSAMYLCASSSSSGTGSEELFFGSGTQLSVL.

V usage is TRBV20-1 and J usage is TRBJ2-1, with 8 bases aligning to TRBD2. This CDR3 is 15 amino acids long. J gave up 2 bases and V 5 bases, and 8 bases lay outside the gene matches. Germline V gene data show CDR1 as DFQATT and CDR2 as SNEGSKA (reference sequence). This CDR3 is CSAVRDGRAYNEQFF. As DNA, the CDR3 is TGCAGTGCTGTCCGGGACGGGAGGGCCTACAATGAGCAGTTCTTC.

V and J are TRBV5-1 and TRBJ2-7; perhaps TRBD1 as D (6 bases). Germline CDR1 and CDR2: SGHRS and YFSETQ. The CDR3 runs 15 residues. V was cut by 1 base and J by 2 bases, with 13 bases left in between. CDR3 sequence (DNA): TGCGCCAGCAGCTTGACAGGGAACTCAGCCTACGAGCAGTACTTC. This translates into CASSLTGNSAYEQYF.

The table lists this clonotype with many counts. DNA of the CDR3: TGCGCCAGCAGCTTGGGTATTGGACAGGTGTACAATGAGCAGTTCTTC. Encoded protein: CASSLGIGQVYNEQFF. The chain has TRBV5-1 and TRBJ2-1, with 7 bases aligning to TRBD1. Trimming at V came to 0 bases and at J to 4 bases, leaving 7 bases not matched to a gene. CDR3 length: 16 residues. Germline assignment: CDR1 SGHRS and CDR2 YFSETQ.

V and J are TRBV3-1 and TRBJ2-5; D call uncertain. V was clipped by 1 base and J by 7 bases, with 19 bases between them. Germline assignment: CDR1 LGHDT and CDR2 YNNKEL (reference sequence). CDR3 size: 16 residues. The CDR3 spells CASSQADRGVVGTQYF. The CDR3 DNA follows: TGTGCCAGCAGCCAAGCGGATAGAGGAGTAGTGGGGACCCAGTACTTC.

This clonotype has only a few counts. This chain uses TRBV12-3 or TRBV12-4 with TRBJ1-1, with unresolved D. CDR3 length: 13 residues. V was shortened by 2 bases and J by 5 bases, with 9 bases between the two germline ends. CDR3 nucleotides: TGTGCCAGCAGTTTAATTAAGGAGACTGAAGCTTTCTTT. Amino acid sequence: CASSLIKETEAFF.

The table lists this clonotype with a few counts. The chain uses TRBV6-5 and TRBJ2-1; 9 bases fit TRBD2. The J segment lost 9 bases and the V segment lost 2 bases, leaving 8 bases of the junction unmatched. The germline V gene has CDR1 MNHEY and CDR2 SVGAGI. The CDR3 loop spans 15 amino acids. CDR3 DNA sequence: TGTGCCAGCAGTTACGACGGCGGGGGGGGGAGTGAGCAGTTCTTC. Translation gives CASSYDGGGGSEQFF.

The sample holds a few counts of this clonotype. The junction departs from germline at one end; a sequencing error may be responsible. The chain recombines TRBV9 with TRBJ2-3, with 10 bases lining up with TRBD2. Germline loops: CDR1 SGDLS, CDR2 YYNGEE. The CDR3 has 17 residues. The CDR3 DNA reads as TGTGCCAGCAGCGTAGCTTTGGGACTAGCGACCTCAGATATGCAGTATTTT. Protein: CASSVALGLATSDMQYF. The variable domain in full, with the rest retrieved from reference TRBV9 and TRBJ2-3, is DSGVTQTPKHLITATGQRVTLRCSPRSGDLSVYWYQQSLDQGLQFLIQYYNGEERAKGNILERFSAQQFPDLHSELNLSSLELGDSALYFCASSVALGLATSDMQYFGPGTRLTVL.

The chain combines TRBV5-1 with TRBJ2-5, with unresolved D. Trimming took 0 bases from V and 5 from J, leaving 14 bases between them. CDR3 length: 15 residues. The germline V gene has CDR1 SGHRS and CDR2 YFSETQ. The CDR3, as DNA: TGCGCCAGCAGCTTGGAGATTAATGGTGGGGAGACCCAGTACTTC. Encoded protein: CASSLEINGGETQYF.

The chain has TRBV4-3 and TRBJ2-3; TRBD2 agrees at 13 bases. This CDR3 comprises 17 residues. Germline trimming cut 0 bases from V and 1 base from J; bases unmatched to any gene: 1. Germline V gene lookup returns CDR1 LGHNA and CDR2 YSLEER. The CDR3: CASSQDGLAGGTDTQYF. In nucleotides, the CDR3 is TGCGCCAGCAGCCAAGACGGACTAGCGGGAGGCACAGATACGCAGTATTTT.

The sample holds a few counts of this clonotype. V is TRBV7-8 and J is TRBJ2-2; 7 positions match TRBD1. Germline CDR1 SGHVS, CDR2 FQNEAQ. This CDR3 spans 17 amino acids. Trimming at V came to 5 bases and at J to 5 bases, leaving 14 bases not matched to a gene. The CDR3 nucleotides are TGTGCCAGCAGCCCCTCCGACGGGACAGCCGGGACCGGGGAGCTGTTTTTT. Its translation is CASSPSDGTAGTGELFF.